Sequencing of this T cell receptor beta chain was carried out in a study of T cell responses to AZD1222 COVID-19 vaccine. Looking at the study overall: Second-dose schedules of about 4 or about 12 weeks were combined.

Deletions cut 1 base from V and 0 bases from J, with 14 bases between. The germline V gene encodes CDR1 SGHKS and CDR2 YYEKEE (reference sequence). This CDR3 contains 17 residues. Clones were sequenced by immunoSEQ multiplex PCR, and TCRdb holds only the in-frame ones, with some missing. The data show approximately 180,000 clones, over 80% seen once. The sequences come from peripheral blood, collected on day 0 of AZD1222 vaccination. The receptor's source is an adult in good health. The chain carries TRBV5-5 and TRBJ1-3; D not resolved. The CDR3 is CASSLLSLALSGNTIYF. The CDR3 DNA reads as TGTGCCAGCAGCTTGCTGTCGTTGGCCCTCTCTGGAAACACCATATATTTT.